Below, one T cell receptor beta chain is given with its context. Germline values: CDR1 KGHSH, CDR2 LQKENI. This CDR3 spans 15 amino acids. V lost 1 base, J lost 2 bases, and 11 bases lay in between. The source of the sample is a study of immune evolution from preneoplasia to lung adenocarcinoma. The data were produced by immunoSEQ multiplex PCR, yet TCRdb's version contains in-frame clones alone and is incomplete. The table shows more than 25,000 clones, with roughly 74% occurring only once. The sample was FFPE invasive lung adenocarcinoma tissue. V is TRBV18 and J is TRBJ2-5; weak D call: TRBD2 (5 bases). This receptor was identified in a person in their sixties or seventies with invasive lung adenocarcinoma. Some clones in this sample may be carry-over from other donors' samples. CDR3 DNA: TGTGCCAGCTCACCACTCAGCGGAGATCAAGAGACCCAGTACTTC. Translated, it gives CASSPLSGDQETQYF.